Described below is a single TCR beta chain sequence and its context. Its antigen is unidentified. A second PCR of about 6 to 11 cycles used a sample-barcoded 5' primer and a J-beta primer mix. Through a template-switch adaptor with 12 random nucleotides, each cDNA molecule received a tag. Every sample returned 2.5 million or more CDR3-containing paired-end reads. TCRdb re-derived calls from the 5' RACE reads in MiXCR, one entry per CDR3 protein. The sample lists 1.5 million to 1.8 million distinct CDR3 sequences, roughly 43% occurring once. Per the germline V gene, CDR1 is DFQATT and CDR2 is SNEGSKA (reference sequence). The CDR3 is 15 amino acids. The sample comes from a study of blood T cells in healthy people across ages. Overall study results and limits: Researchers said unsorted PBMCs prevented a conclusive naive versus antigen-experienced comparison.

Material for sequencing was blood. This receptor was identified in a young woman in good health. The V gene is TRBV20-1, the J gene TRBJ2-7, with a weak D call TRBD2 (7 bases). The DNA end favors TRBJ2-5, so the J call may be wrong. The CDR3 DNA reads as TGCAGTGCTAGCATCGCGGGGGCCAAAAGGGAGACCCAGTACTTC. This translates into CSASIAGAKRETQYF.